The 30 T cell receptor beta chains reported below all come from one sample, sequenced in a study of blood T cell repertoires in COVID-19. Sequenced by immunoSEQ multiplex PCR; TCRdb stores in-frame clones only, minus some. The data hold 300,000 to 400,000 clones, with approximately 90% observed a single time. Material: peripheral blood. These receptors originate from a young woman who had recovered from COVID-19.

The chain couples TRBV7-9 to TRBJ2-5; tentative D call: TRBD2 (5 bases). In germline, CDR1 is SEHNR, CDR2 FQNEAQ (reference sequence). V was cut by 4 bases and J by 2 bases, with 20 bases left in between. The CDR3 extends over 17 amino acids. The CDR3 here is CASSSFGQADFQETQYF. The CDR3 DNA sequence: TGTGCCAGCAGCTCCTTCGGGCAAGCGGACTTTCAAGAGACCCAGTACTTC.

The chain carries TRBV9 and TRBJ1-1, with a weak D call TRBD1 (5 bases). V shed 4 bases and J shed 1 base, with 8 bases lying between them. The CDR3 consists of 13 residues. CDR1 SGDLS and CDR2 YYNGEE come from the germline V gene. Here the CDR3 DNA reads TGTGCCAGCAGCCTGACAGAGAACACTGAAGCTTTCTTT. Protein product: CASSLTENTEAFF.

V gene TRBV6-2 or TRBV6-3 combines with J gene TRBJ2-5; 11 nucleotides match TRBD2. CDR3 size: 15 residues. The germline CDR1 and CDR2 sequences are MNHEY and SVGEGT. The J segment lost 5 bases and the V segment lost 0 bases, leaving 2 bases of the junction unmatched. The CDR3 is CASSYSRLAGETQYF. The CDR3 region has the DNA TGTGCCAGCAGTTACTCACGACTAGCGGGGGAGACCCAGTACTTC.

The V gene is TRBV28, the J gene TRBJ2-7; perhaps TRBD1 as D (6 bases). Germline CDR1 reads MDHEN; CDR2 reads SYDVKM. This CDR3 has 14 amino acids. The ends were cut back, 2 bases at V and 6 bases at J, with 14 bases in the middle. The CDR3, as DNA: TGTGCCAGCAGTTTACACCAGGGGAGCATCGAGCAGTACGTC. This translates into CASSLHQGSIEQYV.

V gene TRBV7-2 combines with J gene TRBJ2-1; tentative D call: TRBD2 (5 bases). CDR1 is SGHTA, CDR2 FQGNSA, per germline. This CDR3 has 14 residues. The germline V and J ends were trimmed by 4 bases and 3 bases, with 10 bases remaining between them. DNA for the CDR3: TGTGCCAGCAGCTCGCGGACTGTCTACAATGAGCAGTTCTTC. Residues: CASSSRTVYNEQFF.

The CDR3: CASSLNPGRGFHEQYV. The CDR3 DNA sequence: TGTGCCAGCAGCTTGAACCCTGGCAGGGGATTCCACGAGCAGTACGTC. The chain recombines TRBV5-5 with TRBJ2-7; weak D call: TRBD1 (6 bases). The CDR3 loop spans 16 amino acids. The germline V gene has CDR1 SGHKS and CDR2 YYEKEE (reference sequence). The germline V and J ends were trimmed by 1 base and 5 bases, with 19 bases remaining between them.

On this clone itself: Other DNA sequences from this sample encode an identical CDR3 as well. The chain has TRBV9 and TRBJ2-3; TRBD2 matches at 8 bases. The length of the CDR3 is 14 residues. From germline, CDR1 is SGDLS and CDR2 YYNGEE. The V segment lost 2 bases and the J segment 6 bases; nucleotides outside the gene matches: 5. The CDR3 DNA sequence: TGTGCCAGCAGCGTTGTCCTAGCGGGCGATACGCAGTATTTT. Its translation is CASSVVLAGDTQYF. The entire variable domain, with the rest obtained from reference TRBV9 and TRBJ2-3, is as follows: DSGVTQTPKHLITATGQRVTLRCSPRSGDLSVYWYQQSLDQGLQFLIQYYNGEERAKGNILERFSAQQFPDLHSELNLSSLELGDSALYFCASSVVLAGDTQYFGPGTRLTVL.

The chain couples TRBV4-1 to TRBJ1-1; perhaps TRBD1 as D (5 bases). In germline, CDR1 is MGHRA, CDR2 YSYEKL. V shed 0 bases and J shed 7 bases, with 27 bases lying between them. The CDR3 contains 19 residues. CDR3 nucleotides: TGCGCCAGCAGCCAAGATCGTCGTCTGGCCAGACGGGTTAGGGGTGAAGCTTTCTTT. Its protein is CASSQDRRLARRVRGEAFF.

The chain is built from TRBV2 and TRBJ2-5; D is perhaps TRBD2 (5 bases). The V gene lost 2 bases and the J gene lost 2 bases, with 12 bases spanning the gap. CDR1 and CDR2 (germline): SNHLY, FYNNEI. The CDR3 has 15 residues. CDR3 in amino acids: CASSESSGRQETQYF. The CDR3 DNA reads as TGTGCCAGCAGTGAATCCAGCGGCCGTCAAGAGACCCAGTACTTC.

This clone occurred a few times. CDR3 DNA sequence: TGCAGTGCCTCCCGGGAGGAAAAACTGTTTTTT. Amino acids: CSASREEKLFF. The chain uses TRBV20-1 and TRBJ1-4; D is uncertain. The CDR3 runs to 11 residues. Germline loops: CDR1 DFQATT, CDR2 SNEGSKA (reference sequence). Trimming left V 6 bases short and J 8 bases short, with 10 bases between.

This clone came up once. The DNA for the CDR3 is TGTGCCTGGAGTCCACGGGGGAGGACAGGGGCTTCGGGGGCCCAGTACTTC. Amino acid sequence: CAWSPRGRTGASGAQYF. The J gene is TRBJ2-5, the V gene TRBV30; 9 bases match TRBD1. The CDR3 length is 17 residues. The germline CDR1 and CDR2 sequences are GTSNPN and SVGIG (reference sequence). The V segment lost 2 bases and the J segment 9 bases; nucleotides outside the gene matches: 19.

The gene calls are TRBV7-2 and TRBJ2-2; unclear D gene. Germline values: CDR1 SGHTA, CDR2 FQGNSA. The CDR3 has 14 amino acids. The V and J ends lost 1 base and 2 bases respectively, with 5 bases between them. Here the CDR3 reads CASSLDSNTGELFF. Written as DNA, the CDR3 is TGTGCCAGCAGCTTAGACAGCAACACCGGGGAGCTGTTTTTT.

The chain has TRBV18 and TRBJ2-5; TRBD2 agrees at 10 bases. This CDR3 contains 15 residues. Looked up from germline, CDR1 is KGHSH and CDR2 is LQKENI. J gave up 2 bases and V 3 bases, and 3 bases lay outside the gene matches. For the CDR3, the DNA is TGTGCCAGCTCACCGGGACTAGCGCGGCAAGAGACCCAGTACTTC. Protein product: CASSPGLARQETQYF.

The J gene is TRBJ2-1, the V gene TRBV24-1; 8 bases map to TRBD2. CDR1 and CDR2 from the germline V gene are KGHDR and SFDVKD. V lost 3 bases, J lost 3 bases, and 6 bases stayed unmatched. The CDR3 totals 16 residues. The CDR3 spells CATSDPDSGVYNEQFF. The CDR3 region has the DNA TGTGCCACCAGTGATCCTGATAGCGGGGTCTACAATGAGCAGTTCTTC.

The chain couples TRBV13 to TRBJ1-2; D gene unclear. Trimming left V 5 bases short and J 4 bases short, with 11 bases between. Germline-derived CDR1 and CDR2 are PRHDT and FYEKMQ (reference sequence). The CDR3 covers 13 residues. The CDR3 protein is CASSAGATYGYTF. CDR3 DNA: TGTGCCAGCAGCGCCGGAGCTACCTATGGCTACACCTTC.

This chain connects TRBV19 to TRBJ2-1; possibly TRBD2 for D (5 bases). CDR3 length equals 14 residues. The V end lost 5 bases, the J end lost 7 bases, and 15 bases lay between the germline ends. Looked up from germline, CDR1 is LNHDA and CDR2 is SQIVND (reference sequence). The DNA for the CDR3 is TGTGCCAGTAGTTGGGATACTACGGGGAATGAGCAGTTCTTC. It is translated as CASSWDTTGNEQFF.

The chain uses TRBV20-1 and TRBJ1-5; 7 nucleotides line up with TRBD1. V gave up 3 bases and J gave up 5 bases; unmatched junction bases: 7. The CDR3 has 14 amino acids. Germline values: CDR1 DFQATT, CDR2 SNEGSKA (reference sequence). As DNA, the CDR3 is TGCAGTGCTAGTGGACAGGTCAGAGATCAGCCCCAGCATTTT. This codes for CSASGQVRDQPQHF.

CDR3 sequence reads: CASSLPGQVSTGELFF. The DNA of the CDR3 is TGTGCCAGCAGCTTGCCGGGACAGGTCTCTACCGGGGAGCTGTTTTTT. The rearrangement links TRBV5-6 to TRBJ2-2, with 8 bases fitting TRBD1. CDR3 length equals 16 residues. Germline CDR1 is SGHDT and CDR2 is YYEEEE. V dropped 1 base and J dropped 5; count of bases not matched to a gene: 7.

V is TRBV29-1 and J is TRBJ1-4; 7 nucleotides align to TRBD1. Germline CDR1 is SQVTM and CDR2 is ANQGSEA. V lost 6 bases and J lost 6; bases outside the gene matches: 10. This CDR3 has 14 residues. The CDR3 DNA reads as TGCAGCGTCCTCCCGGGGGACAGTGATGAAAAACTGTTTTTT. The encoded protein is CSVLPGDSDEKLFF.

The rearrangement joins TRBV7-7 to TRBJ2-1; 8 bases map to TRBD2. The trim removed 4 bases at V and 5 bases at J, leaving 4 bases unmatched. Germline V gene sequence: CDR1 SSHAT, CDR2 FNYEAQ (reference sequence). This CDR3 is 14 amino acids long. The CDR3 reads CASSSSLADNEQFF. CDR3 nucleotide sequence: TGTGCCAGCAGCTCGTCACTAGCGGACAATGAGCAGTTCTTC.

J is TRBJ2-1 and V is TRBV3-1 (or the pseudogene TRBV3-2), with 7 positions matching TRBD2. The CDR3 spans 17 residues. The germline V gene has CDR1 LGHDT and CDR2 YNNKEL (reference sequence). The J segment lost 0 bases and the V segment lost 1 base, leaving 6 bases of the junction unmatched. CDR3 amino acids: CASSQVFSGTSYNEQFF. The CDR3 nucleotides are TGTGCCAGCAGCCAAGTGTTCAGCGGGACCTCCTACAATGAGCAGTTCTTC.

This clone appeared a few times. CDR3 residues: CASSQDLGLAGGQSNNEQFF. The CDR3 DNA reads as TGCGCCAGCAGCCAAGATCTTGGACTAGCGGGAGGGCAAAGCAACAATGAGCAGTTCTTC. This chain links TRBV4-3 with TRBJ2-1; 15 nucleotides align to TRBD2. CDR1 is LGHNA, CDR2 YSLEER, per germline. V gave up 0 bases and J gave up 5 bases; unmatched junction bases: 11. The CDR3 has 20 amino acids.

The chain couples TRBV7-8 to TRBJ2-3, with 7 nucleotides matching TRBD2. The V gene end was trimmed by 1 base and the J gene end by 3 bases; junction bases not matched to a gene: 7. CDR1 SGHVS and CDR2 FQNEAQ come from the germline V gene. This CDR3 spans 16 amino acids. CDR3 nucleotides: TGTGCCAGCAGCTTAGAATACCGGGGGGTAACAGATACGCAGTATTTT. This codes for CASSLEYRGVTDTQYF.

This chain uses TRBV11-2 with TRBJ1-1, with 7 bases identical to TRBD1. The CDR3 covers 15 residues. The ends lost 2 bases at V and 1 base at J; junction bases unmatched: 4. In germline, CDR1 is SGHAT, CDR2 FQNNGV. The CDR3 sequence: CASSLIPGGNTEAFF. CDR3 in DNA: TGTGCCAGCAGCTTAATTCCAGGGGGGAACACTGAAGCTTTCTTT.

Here the CDR3 reads CASSQDSSGSYNEQFF. DNA for the CDR3: TGCGCCAGCAGCCAAGATTCTAGCGGGAGCTACAATGAGCAGTTCTTC. The chain couples TRBV4-3 to TRBJ2-1; TRBD2 agrees at 10 bases. V shed 0 bases and J 3 bases; nucleotides not matched to a gene: 2. Germline CDR1 reads LGHNA; CDR2 reads YSLEER. The CDR3 is made up of 16 amino acids.

The chain carries TRBV27 and TRBJ1-5; 10 bases are shared with TRBD1. The germline V gene has CDR1 MNHEY and CDR2 SMNVEV (reference sequence). The CDR3 runs 15 residues. The V and J ends lost 0 bases and 7 bases, in that order; junction bases with no gene match: 3. In DNA form, the CDR3 reads TGTGCCAGCAGTTTATCGACAGGGGGCGGCCAGCCCCAGCATTTT. Translated: CASSLSTGGGQPQHF.

CDR3 nucleotide sequence: TGCGCCAGCAGCGGGACAGCCTCGAGCCCAGAGACCCAGTACTTC. Its protein is CASSGTASSPETQYF. The chain combines TRBV10-2 with TRBJ2-5, with TRBD1 matching 7 bases. The CDR3 is 15 amino acids. The ends lost 6 bases at V and 4 bases at J; junction bases unmatched: 11. Per germline, CDR1 WSHSY and CDR2 SAAADI.

The rearrangement links TRBV6-2 or TRBV6-3 to TRBJ2-5; 11 bases fit TRBD2. The CDR3 runs 17 residues. Germline loops: CDR1 MNHEY, CDR2 SVGEGT. Germline trimming cut 5 bases from V and 3 bases from J; bases unmatched to any gene: 11. CDR3 in amino acids: CASSQPGLAVSKETQYF. DNA for the CDR3: TGTGCCAGCAGTCAACCGGGACTAGCGGTGTCGAAAGAGACCCAGTACTTC.

The CDR3 nucleotides read TGCGCCAGCAGCTTGGACATCTACAGCGAAGCTTTCTTT. Translated, it gives CASSLDIYSEAFF. The V and J genes are TRBV5-1 and TRBJ1-1; D is uncertain. Germline CDR1 SGHRS, CDR2 YFSETQ. The CDR3 totals 13 residues. Trimming shortened V by 0 bases and J by 8 bases, and 11 bases separated the two germline ends.

This chain connects TRBV6-2 or TRBV6-3 to TRBJ2-7, with 7 bases lining up with TRBD2. There are 15 residues in the CDR3. V lost 6 bases to trimming and J lost 3 bases; unmatched junction nucleotides: 11. Germline V gene lookup returns CDR1 MNHEY and CDR2 SVGEGT. This CDR3 reads CASSRGVAAHYEQYV. CDR3 in DNA: TGTGCCAGCAGCCGGGGGGTAGCAGCCCACTACGAGCAGTACGTC.